This record looks at one T cell receptor (beta chain) sequence and its context. Germline V CDR1 and CDR2: SQVTM, ANQGSEA. The V end was cut by 8 bases, the J end by 5 bases, with 15 bases between. This CDR3 comprises 12 residues. This specimen comes from a study of technical replicates of blood from several donors. This table comes from immunoSEQ multiplex PCR, and its TCRdb copy is limited to in-frame clones, with some not included. The table shows 55,000 to 65,000 clones, with about 97% occurring only once. Material: T cells isolated from PBMCs. The rearrangement joins TRBV29-1 to TRBJ2-5; TRBD2 is a possible D gene (5 bases). The TCR comes from a human donor in good health. The CDR3 region is CSLIGVGETQYF. CDR3 nucleotide sequence: TGCAGCCTGATCGGGGTCGGGGAGACCCAGTACTTC.